What follows are 30 T cell receptor beta chains derived from one specimen sequenced in a study of somatic mutations in cytotoxic T cells in rheumatoid arthritis. TCRdb's table, derived via immunoSEQ multiplex PCR, lists solely in-frame clones and lacks some. The data contain about 16,000 clones, around three quarters of them singletons. The material sequenced was CD8+ T cells sorted from blood. Receptors originate from an adult with rheumatoid arthritis.

The chain is built from TRBV19 and TRBJ2-3; D unresolved. This CDR3 has 13 amino acids. Trimming pared 3 bases from V and 4 bases from J, leaving 8 bases between. Germline-derived CDR1 and CDR2 are LNHDA and SQIVND (reference sequence). In nucleotides, the CDR3 is TGTGCCAGTAGTATCGGGTCTTCAGATACGCAGTATTTT. Translated: CASSIGSSDTQYF. Filled out from reference TRBV19 and TRBJ2-3, the complete variable domain reads DGGITQSPKYLFRKEGQNVTLSCEQNLNHDAMYWYRQDPGQGLRLIYYSQIVNDFQKGDIAEGYSVSREKKESFPLTVTSAQKNPTAFYLCASSIGSSDTQYFGPGTRLTVL.

V is TRBV11-3 and J is TRBJ2-1; D unresolved. CDR3 length equals 16 residues. V dropped 6 bases and J dropped 1 base, with 16 bases sitting between them. Germline CDR1 is SGHNT and CDR2 is YENEEA. The CDR3 loop reads CASRSRRAWSYNEQFF. CDR3 DNA sequence: TGTGCCAGCAGGAGTAGACGGGCTTGGTCCTACAATGAGCAGTTCTTC.

The chain couples TRBV7-9 to TRBJ1-2, with D unclear. This CDR3 comprises 13 residues. The V end was cut by 5 bases, the J end by 2 bases, with 9 bases between. From germline, CDR1 is SEHNR and CDR2 FQNEAQ (reference sequence). CDR3 protein: CASSPGRNYGYTF. CDR3 coding DNA: TGTGCCAGCAGCCCGGGAAGGAACTATGGCTACACCTTC.

V is TRBV6-4 and J is TRBJ2-1; D possibly matches TRBD1 or TRBD2 (6 bases each). CDR3 length equals 16 residues. Germline lookup yields CDR1 MRHNA and CDR2 SNTAGT. V was trimmed by 4 bases and J by 7 bases, leaving 20 bases between them. In DNA, the CDR3 is TGTGCCAGCAGTGCGGTGGGGGGCGCGGCTTGGAATGAGCAGTTCTTC. Its translation is CASSAVGGAAWNEQFF.

V usage is TRBV7-8 and J usage is TRBJ2-1; D gene unclear. Per germline, CDR1 SGHVS and CDR2 FQNEAQ. V was trimmed by 1 base and J by 15 bases, leaving 10 bases between them. The CDR3 extends over 11 amino acids. The CDR3 DNA is TGTGCCAGCAGCTTAGGTTCAGATCGGTTCTTC. Its protein is CASSLGSDRFF.

The V gene is TRBV5-4, the J gene TRBJ1-2; a possible D gene is TRBD1 (5 bases). This CDR3 contains 16 residues. Germline V lookup: CDR1 SGHNT, CDR2 YYREEE (reference sequence). Trimming left V 2 bases short and J 7 bases short, with 21 bases between. CDR3 nucleotides: TGTGCCAGCAGCTTAGGGCTCGGGACGGCTCTCCCTGGCTACACCTTC. Amino acid sequence: CASSLGLGTALPGYTF.

The CDR3 sequence is CASSDSGFEQFF. The CDR3 nucleotides read TGTGCCAGCAGCGACAGCGGATTTGAGCAGTTCTTC. The rearrangement uses TRBV6-1 and TRBJ2-1; D could derive from TRBD1 or TRBD2 (5 bases each). The CDR3 length is 12 residues. The V end lost 6 bases, the J end lost 9 bases, and 12 bases lay between the germline ends. Germline values: CDR1 MNHNS, CDR2 SASEGT.

The chain has TRBV7-8 and TRBJ2-3; 9 nucleotides line up with TRBD1. This CDR3 comprises 14 residues. With V trimmed by 4 bases and J by 8 bases, 7 bases remained unmatched. From germline, CDR1 is SGHVS and CDR2 FQNEAQ. CDR3 DNA sequence: TGTGCCAGCAGCTCGGGACAGGGCGAAGGTACGCAGTATTTT. Translation gives CASSSGQGEGTQYF. Together with reference TRBV7-8 and TRBJ2-3, the CDR3 gives the full variable domain: GAGVSQSPRYKVAKRGQDVALRCDPISGHVSLFWYQQALGQGPEFLTYFQNEAQLDKSGLPSDRFFAERPEGSVSTLKIQRTQQEDSAVYLCASSSGQGEGTQYFGPGTRLTVL.

The chain joins TRBV6-5 to TRBJ1-2, with D unresolved. The CDR3 contains 14 residues. Trimming stripped 2 bases from V and 5 bases from J, with 12 bases between. CDR1 and CDR2 from the germline V gene are MNHEY and SVGAGI. CDR3 residues: CASSYSSLGYGYTF. Written as DNA, the CDR3 is TGTGCCAGCAGTTACAGTTCCTTGGGGTATGGCTACACCTTC.

V and J are TRBV7-6 and TRBJ2-2; D unclear. The V gene lost 5 bases and the J gene lost 8 bases, with 18 bases spanning the gap. CDR1 and CDR2 from the germline V gene are SGHVS and FNYEAQ. The CDR3 sequence is 15 residues long. CDR3 protein: CASSPLFRDSGELFF. The CDR3, as DNA: TGTGCCAGCAGCCCACTCTTTCGAGACTCGGGGGAGCTGTTTTTT.

J is TRBJ1-6 and V is TRBV27, with 8 bases aligning to TRBD1. The germline CDR1 and CDR2 sequences are MNHEY and SMNVEV (reference sequence). V gave up 4 bases and J gave up 9 bases; unmatched junction bases: 11. This CDR3 region has 16 residues. CDR3 amino acids: CASSSVTGAASSPLHF. CDR3 nucleotide sequence: TGTGCCAGCAGTTCCGTGACAGGGGCGGCAAGTTCACCCCTCCACTTT.

J is TRBJ2-1 and V is TRBV27; D is perhaps TRBD1 (6 bases). The germline V gene has CDR1 MNHEY and CDR2 SMNVEV (reference sequence). The ends were cut back, 2 bases at V and 0 bases at J, with 17 bases in the middle. The CDR3 runs to 18 residues. The chain's CDR3 is CASSLGGLADLSYNEQFF. The CDR3 DNA is TGTGCCAGCAGTTTAGGGGGCCTAGCTGACCTCTCCTACAATGAGCAGTTCTTC.

The chain links TRBV7-9 to TRBJ2-5; TRBD2 agrees at 11 bases. The CDR3 loop spans 16 amino acids. The germline gives CDR1 SEHNR, CDR2 FQNEAQ (reference sequence). V lost 3 bases to trimming and J lost 4 bases; unmatched junction nucleotides: 7. The CDR3 spells CASSFHLAGGRETQYF. The DNA for the CDR3 is TGTGCCAGCAGCTTTCATCTAGCGGGGGGACGAGAGACCCAGTACTTC.

The chain uses TRBV7-3 and TRBJ2-1; 12 nucleotides line up with TRBD2. The length of the CDR3 is 19 residues. V shed 2 bases and J 0 bases; nucleotides not matched to a gene: 8. Looked up from germline, CDR1 is SGHTA and CDR2 is FQGTGA. The CDR3 loop is CASSLGLAGGISSYNEQFF. The CDR3 DNA reads TGTGCCAGCAGCTTAGGGCTAGCGGGGGGGATCTCCTCCTACAATGAGCAGTTCTTC. The complete variable domain, with remaining parts taken from reference TRBV7-3 and TRBJ2-1, reads GAGVSQTPSNKVTEKGKYVELRCDPISGHTALYWYRQSLGQGPEFLIYFQGTGAADDSGLPNDRFFAVRPEGSVSTLKIQRTERGDSAVYLCASSLGLAGGISSYNEQFFGPGTRLTVL.

The chain couples TRBV23-1 to TRBJ1-3, with no clear D. TRBV23-1 is noted as an ORF with a role that remains uncertain. Trimming stripped 3 bases from V and 0 bases from J, with 15 bases between. The CDR3 loop spans 17 amino acids. In DNA, the CDR3 is TGCGCCAGCAGTCAGATAGAAACGGCGACCTCTGGAAACACCATATATTTT. It yields the protein CASSQIETATSGNTIYF.

The rearrangement uses TRBV15 and TRBJ2-4, with 9 bases matching TRBD2. The CDR3 contains 14 residues. Trimming cost V 6 bases and J 7 bases; bases outside gene matches: 7. Germline values: CDR1 LNHNV, CDR2 YYDKDF (reference sequence). DNA for the CDR3: TGTGCCACCAGGAAGGCGGGGGGGCCTAACATTCAGTACTTC. Amino acid sequence: CATRKAGGPNIQYF.

The chain links TRBV5-6 to TRBJ2-3; the D is unclear. This CDR3 contains 14 residues. The germline gives CDR1 SGHDT, CDR2 YYEEEE. Trimming took off 5 bases at V and 1 base at J, with 11 bases between the two ends. Here the CDR3 DNA reads TGTGCCAGCAGGCCCCGTTGGGGCACAGATACGCAGTATTTT. This gives the protein CASRPRWGTDTQYF.

V gene TRBV18 combines with J gene TRBJ2-1; the D gene is possibly TRBD2 (7 bases). Germline values: CDR1 KGHSH, CDR2 LQKENI. The CDR3 covers 15 residues. Trimming took 6 bases from V and 8 from J, leaving 20 bases between them. The CDR3 DNA is TGTGCCAGCTCGGATGGGCGGGGGCCCTTTTATGAGCAGTTCTTC. It is translated as CASSDGRGPFYEQFF.

This sequence joins TRBV4-2 and TRBJ2-1, with 8 bases that match TRBD2. Germline V lookup: CDR1 LGHNA, CDR2 YNFKEQ. The CDR3 is made up of 16 amino acids. With 0 bases clipped from V and 6 bases from J, the junction kept 7 bases outside the gene matches. The CDR3 sequence is CASSQETGLVPNEQFF. The CDR3 DNA sequence: TGTGCCAGCAGCCAAGAGACGGGACTAGTACCCAATGAGCAGTTCTTC.

This clone is termed medium-sized. One junction end does not reproduce the germline sequence, and a read error may be involved. This chain links TRBV6-1 with TRBJ2-7; D may correspond to TRBD1 or TRBD2 (5 bases each). The germline gives CDR1 MNHNS, CDR2 SASEGT. The CDR3 has 13 amino acids. This chain's CDR3 is CASTEGEKDEQYF. The CDR3 nucleotides are TGTGCCAGCACTGAAGGGGAGAAGGACGAGCAGTACTTC.

V usage is TRBV29-1 and J usage is TRBJ2-1; D possibly corresponds to TRBD1 (6 bases). Trimming removed 4 bases from V and 6 bases from J, with 10 bases in between. The CDR3 sequence is 12 residues long. Looked up from germline, CDR1 is SQVTM and CDR2 is ANQGSEA. This chain's CDR3 is CSVVGTPNEQFF. In DNA form, the CDR3 reads TGCAGCGTTGTCGGGACACCCAATGAGCAGTTCTTC.

Note on this clone: Other DNA sequences in the same sample also yield this CDR3. The chain couples TRBV7-9 to TRBJ2-7, with D perhaps matching TRBD2 (7 bases). Germline V gives CDR1 SEHNR, CDR2 FQNEAQ (reference sequence). Trimming took off 5 bases at V and 3 bases at J, with 17 bases between the two ends. The CDR3 extends over 15 amino acids. Written as DNA, the CDR3 is TGTGCCAGCAGCAAAAGGGGGGGGCAGGACTACGAGCAGTACTTC. This gives the protein CASSKRGGQDYEQYF.

The CDR3 loop is CASSLDPQNYEQYF. CDR3 coding DNA: TGTGCCAGCAGCTTGGACCCTCAGAACTACGAGCAGTACTTC. The V gene is TRBV5-4, the J gene TRBJ2-5, with D unresolved. The DNA end is a closer match to TRBJ2-7, so the J assignment may be wrong. Germline CDR1 and CDR2: SGHNT and YYREEE (reference sequence). This CDR3 is built from 14 residues.

The V and J genes are TRBV10-2 and TRBJ1-1; D possibly corresponds to TRBD1 (5 bases). The CDR3 contains 13 residues. The ends were cut back, 5 bases at V and 1 base at J, with 8 bases in the middle. Germline values: CDR1 WSHSY, CDR2 SAAADI. For the CDR3, the DNA is TGCGCCAGCAGTTGGGGGGGGAACACTGAAGCTTTCTTT. Translated, it gives CASSWGGNTEAFF.

A single count supports this clone. The V gene is TRBV13, the J gene TRBJ1-1; weak D call: TRBD1 (6 bases). V gave up 5 bases and J gave up 2 bases, with 9 bases separating them. CDR1 is PRHDT and CDR2 is FYEKMQ in the germline V gene (reference sequence). The CDR3 totals 13 residues. For the CDR3, the DNA is TGTGCCAGCAGCAAACAGGGTAACACTGAAGCTTTCTTT. Translated: CASSKQGNTEAFF.

This clone was seen only once. The chain employs TRBV5-1 and TRBJ2-2, with TRBD1 as a possible D gene (6 bases). This CDR3 has 13 residues. CDR1 SGHRS and CDR2 YFSETQ come from the germline V gene. Trimming removed 2 bases at V and 5 bases at J, with 7 bases between. The CDR3 sequence: CASSFTGTGELFF. CDR3 in DNA: TGCGCCAGCAGCTTTACAGGGACCGGGGAGCTGTTTTTT.

In nucleotides, the CDR3 is TGTGCCAGCACGTGGGCAGTTTATTCAACGAACACCGGGGAGCTGTTTTTT. Translating it yields CASTWAVYSTNTGELFF. J is TRBJ2-2 and V is TRBV27; D is unclear. V lost 7 bases and J 0 bases, leaving 18 bases between the germline ends. Looked up from germline, CDR1 is MNHEY and CDR2 is SMNVEV (reference sequence). This CDR3 spans 17 amino acids.

This clone was observed a single time. The chain combines TRBV15 with TRBJ2-7; D gene ambiguous. Germline V gene data show CDR1 as LNHNV and CDR2 as YYDKDF (reference sequence). The CDR3 is 11 amino acids. The V end was cut by 11 bases, the J end by 0 bases, with 8 bases between. CDR3 sequence reads: CAPPSSYEQYV. The CDR3 DNA reads as TGTGCCCCGCCCAGCTCCTACGAGCAGTACGTC.

The rearrangement links TRBV6-6 to TRBJ1-3, with D perhaps matching TRBD1 (5 bases). CDR1 is MNHNY, CDR2 SVGAGI, per germline (reference sequence). With 7 bases removed from V and 2 bases from J, the gap between germline ends came to 15 bases. The CDR3 is 15 residues long. CDR3 nucleotide sequence: TGTGCCAGCATCTCCGCGGGGGGGACTGGAAACACCATATATTTT. Amino acid sequence: CASISAGGTGNTIYF.

By sample share, this clone is medium-sized. Other DNA sequences of this sample code for an identical CDR3. The chain has TRBV19 and TRBJ1-2; D unresolved. V was shortened by 9 bases and J by 4 bases, with 6 bases between the two germline ends. The CDR3 has 10 amino acids. Germline lookup yields CDR1 LNHDA and CDR2 SQIVND (reference sequence). For the CDR3, the DNA is TGTGCCAGCGAAGGCTATGGCTACACCTTC. Its protein product is CASEGYGYTF.